Below are 32 T cell receptor beta chains sequenced from a single sample in a study of radiation and T cells in renal cell carcinoma. Measured with immunoSEQ multiplex PCR; TCRdb has only the in-frame clones, and not every one. Of 150,000 or so clones listed, roughly 90% are singletons. Specified time point: baseline pretreatment blood. The treatment: 15 Gy SBRT to primary tumor, nephrectomy 4 weeks later. The material sequenced was blood, taken from a patient whose treatment included radiotherapy and nephrectomy. The receptors derive from a woman between 70 and 85 years old with renal cell carcinoma.

The genes are TRBV14 and TRBJ1-2, with no clear D. V lost 6 bases to trimming and J lost 4 bases, with 27 bases between them. This CDR3 has 18 residues. Germline V gene sequence: CDR1 SGHDN, CDR2 FVKESK. CDR3 bases: TGTGCCAGCAGTTTCAGAATGGGAGCTCTGTCAAAAAGCTATGGCTACACCTTC. This encodes CASSFRMGALSKSYGYTF. Together with reference TRBV14 and TRBJ1-2, the CDR3 gives the full variable domain: EAGVTQFPSHSVIEKGQTVTLRCDPISGHDNLYWYRRVMGKEIKFLLHFVKESKQDESGMPNNRFLAERTGGTYSTLKVQPAELEDSGVYFCASSFRMGALSKSYGYTFGSGTRLTVV.

V usage is TRBV28 and J usage is TRBJ2-7; 7 nucleotides match TRBD1. V lost 10 bases and J lost 2; bases outside the gene matches: 5. Germline V lookup: CDR1 MDHEN, CDR2 SYDVKM. CDR3 length: 12 amino acids. CDR3 bases: TGTGCCACCAGGACAGGACCCTACGAGCAGTACTTC. Amino acids: CATRTGPYEQYF. Together with reference TRBV28 and TRBJ2-7, the CDR3 gives the full variable domain: DVKVTQSSRYLVKRTGEKVFLECVQDMDHENMFWYRQDPGLGLRLIYFSYDVKMKEKGDIPEGYSVSREKKERFSLILESASTNQTSMYLCATRTGPYEQYFGPGTRLTVT.

The rearrangement links TRBV6-6 to TRBJ2-3; 8 bases match TRBD1. The CDR3 totals 15 residues. V lost 4 bases to trimming and J lost 1 base; unmatched junction nucleotides: 4. The V gene's germline CDR1 is MNHNY and CDR2 SVGAGI (reference sequence). This CDR3 is CASSSPGQGTDTQYF. CDR3 DNA: TGTGCCAGCAGTTCCCCGGGACAGGGCACAGATACGCAGTATTTT.

The chain employs TRBV19 and TRBJ2-5; 8 bases map to TRBD2. CDR3 length: 13 amino acids. Germline CDR1 reads LNHDA; CDR2 reads SQIVND (reference sequence). Trimming at V came to 5 bases and at J to 2 bases, leaving 1 base not matched to a gene. CDR3 DNA: TGTGCCAGTAGTGTAGCGGGACAAGAGACCCAGTACTTC. Protein sequence: CASSVAGQETQYF.

The chain combines TRBV6-1 with TRBJ1-3, with 8 bases matching TRBD1. Germline V gene lookup returns CDR1 MNHNS and CDR2 SASEGT. This CDR3 is built from 15 residues. The V segment lost 7 bases and the J segment 3 bases; nucleotides outside the gene matches: 8. The CDR3 DNA sequence: TGTGCCAGCACCTCCCGGACAGGGATTGGAAACACCATATATTTT. This sequence encodes CASTSRTGIGNTIYF.

The rearrangement uses TRBV6-5 and TRBJ1-5; D is unclear. Germline-derived CDR1 and CDR2 are MNHEY and SVGAGI. There are 14 residues in the CDR3. The V end lost 2 bases, the J end lost 7 bases, and 12 bases lay between the germline ends. CDR3 protein: CASSYRRMGQPQHF. CDR3 bases: TGTGCCAGCAGTTACCGGCGCATGGGGCAGCCCCAGCATTTT.

This CDR3 reads CASSLSGQRRYNEQFF. DNA of the CDR3: TGTGCCAGCAGTTTGTCGGGGCAGCGCAGATACAATGAGCAGTTCTTC. This chain links TRBV6-5 with TRBJ2-1; either TRBD1 or TRBD2 may fit D (5 bases each). Deletions cut 4 bases from V and 4 bases from J, with 17 bases between. CDR1 is MNHEY and CDR2 is SVGAGI in the germline V gene. The CDR3 has 16 amino acids.

This clone has more than one count but fewer than ten. The chain recombines TRBV19 with TRBJ1-2; D is possibly TRBD1 (5 bases). The CDR3 length is 13 residues. Germline V gene lookup returns CDR1 LNHDA and CDR2 SQIVND (reference sequence). Trimming shortened V by 3 bases and J by 4 bases, and 9 bases separated the two germline ends. The CDR3, as DNA: TGTGCCAGTAGTATGGGACGTCGCTATGGCTACACCTTC. This gives the protein CASSMGRRYGYTF.

This chain links TRBV30 with TRBJ1-1; a possible D gene is TRBD1 (5 bases). V was clipped by 3 bases and J by 7 bases, with 15 bases between them. Germline CDR1 is GTSNPN and CDR2 is SVGIG (reference sequence). This CDR3 has 13 residues. The CDR3 loop reads CAWSPGGVGEAFF. CDR3 DNA sequence: TGTGCCTGGAGCCCCGGAGGGGTAGGTGAAGCTTTCTTT.

This rearrangement joins TRBV29-1 to TRBJ1-1, with D possibly being TRBD1 (6 bases). Germline V gene sequence: CDR1 SQVTM, CDR2 ANQGSEA. The ends were cut back, 5 bases at V and 5 bases at J, with 18 bases in the middle. The CDR3 consists of 14 residues. CDR3 in amino acids: CSVSKGGDITEAFF. In DNA form, the CDR3 reads TGCAGCGTTTCGAAGGGGGGGGATATAACTGAAGCTTTCTTT. The full variable domain, completed using reference TRBV29-1 and TRBJ1-1, is SAVISQKPSRDICQRGTSLTIQCQVDSQVTMMFWYRQQPGQSLTLIATANQGSEATYESGFVIDKFPISRPNLTFSTLTVSNMSPEDSSIYLCSVSKGGDITEAFFGQGTRLTVV.

J is TRBJ2-2 and V is TRBV30; D is perhaps TRBD2 (6 bases). The germline V gene encodes CDR1 GTSNPN and CDR2 SVGIG (reference sequence). Trimming pared 0 bases from V and 4 bases from J, leaving 15 bases between. This CDR3 has 16 amino acids. In DNA form, the CDR3 reads TGTGCCTGGAGTGTACGATCGGGAGAGTTCACCGGGGAGCTGTTTTTT. It codes for CAWSVRSGEFTGELFF.

The chain links TRBV4-2 to TRBJ2-1; D is unresolved. The CDR3 is 15 residues long. Trimming removed 2 bases at V and 5 bases at J, with 13 bases between. CDR1 and CDR2 from the germline V gene are LGHNA and YNFKEQ. CDR3 in amino acids: CASSQQGVRDNEQFF. Written as DNA, the CDR3 is TGTGCCAGCAGCCAACAAGGAGTTCGTGACAATGAGCAGTTCTTC.

The chain links TRBV7-9 to TRBJ1-6; TRBD1 aligns across 8 bases. The CDR3 has 15 amino acids. The trim removed 1 base at V and 5 bases at J, leaving 1 base unmatched. Per germline, CDR1 SEHNR and CDR2 FQNEAQ (reference sequence). The CDR3 nucleotides read TGTGCCAGCAGCTTAGGGACAGGGAATAATTCACCCCTCCACTTT. Translating it yields CASSLGTGNNSPLHF.

The rearrangement links TRBV29-1 to TRBJ1-1; 9 bases are a match to TRBD1. Losses at the gene ends were 7 bases for V and 7 bases for J; bases not matched to a gene: 16. The CDR3 is 15 residues long. Germline CDR1 and CDR2: SQVTM and ANQGSEA. The CDR3 sequence is CSDLSPHRGRFEAFF. In DNA, the CDR3 is TGCAGCGACCTAAGCCCCCACAGGGGGCGTTTTGAAGCTTTCTTT.

This chain connects TRBV4-3 to TRBJ1-2; 10 bases align to TRBD1. V shed 1 base and J 4 bases; nucleotides not matched to a gene: 3. The germline V gene has CDR1 LGHNA and CDR2 YSLEER. CDR3 length equals 15 residues. CDR3 in amino acids: CASSQVTGGGYGYTF. The CDR3 DNA follows: TGCGCCAGCAGCCAAGTGACAGGGGGCGGCTATGGCTACACCTTC.

The rearrangement uses TRBV30 and TRBJ2-1; tentative D call: TRBD2 (7 bases). CDR3 length: 15 amino acids. The germline gives CDR1 GTSNPN, CDR2 SVGIG (reference sequence). Trimming stripped 1 base from V and 8 bases from J, with 18 bases between. The CDR3 reads CAWSGGFRGGDEQFF. CDR3 in DNA: TGTGCCTGGAGTGGCGGGTTTCGAGGGGGGGATGAGCAGTTCTTC.

V and J are TRBV7-3 and TRBJ1-2; D unclear. V lost 5 bases to trimming and J lost 10 bases, with 23 bases between them. Per germline, CDR1 SGHTA and CDR2 FQGTGA. The CDR3 is 15 residues long. CDR3 sequence: CASSHPVKGPTDYTF. CDR3 nucleotides: TGTGCCAGCAGCCACCCGGTAAAGGGCCCAACAGACTACACCTTC.

V is TRBV25-1 and J is TRBJ1-1; D not certain. Germline-derived CDR1 and CDR2 are MGHDK and SYGVNS. This CDR3 has 12 amino acids. V shed 4 bases and J shed 1 base, with 4 bases lying between them. The CDR3 nucleotides read TGTGCCAGCAGTGCCGGGAACACTGAAGCTTTCTTT. Its protein is CASSAGNTEAFF.

The sample holds a few counts of this clone. The chain carries TRBV5-4 and TRBJ1-1; 8 positions match TRBD1. The CDR3 consists of 17 residues. Trimming removed 4 bases from V and 0 bases from J; junction bases left unmatched: 11. The germline gives CDR1 SGHNT, CDR2 YYREEE (reference sequence). The CDR3 protein is CASSPYRTGTLNTEAFF. The CDR3 DNA sequence: TGTGCCAGCAGCCCCTACCGGACAGGGACGTTGAACACTGAAGCTTTCTTT.

The DNA of the CDR3 is TGTGCCAGCAGCCAAGCGGGGACGAACACCGGGGAGCTGTTTTTT. It yields the protein CASSQAGTNTGELFF. The chain links TRBV4-2 to TRBJ2-2, with a weak D call TRBD2 (5 bases). There are 15 residues in the CDR3. V lost 1 base and J 0 bases, leaving 6 bases between the germline ends. Per germline, CDR1 LGHNA and CDR2 YNFKEQ.

Regarding this clone: This sample includes further DNA sequences coding for the same CDR3. This chain connects TRBV7-2 to TRBJ1-2, with D unclear. The germline V and J ends were trimmed by 6 bases and 0 bases, with 8 bases remaining between them. CDR3 size: 13 residues. Per germline, CDR1 SGHTA and CDR2 FQGNSA. The CDR3 sequence: CASSPEANYGYTF. DNA of the CDR3: TGTGCCAGCAGTCCAGAAGCTAACTATGGCTACACCTTC.

The rearrangement joins TRBV11-1 to TRBJ2-7; TRBD2 aligns across 7 bases. The CDR3 has 15 residues. Germline V lookup: CDR1 SGHAT, CDR2 FQDESV (reference sequence). After removal of 3 bases from V and 3 bases from J, the junction contained 8 bases not matched to a gene. The CDR3 protein is CASSFGERDYYEQYF. For the CDR3, the DNA is TGTGCCAGCAGCTTCGGCGAGAGGGACTACTACGAGCAGTACTTC. The complete variable domain, with remaining parts taken from reference TRBV11-1 and TRBJ2-7, reads EAEVAQSPRYKITEKSQAVAFWCDPISGHATLYWYRQILGQGPELLVQFQDESVVDDSQLPKDRFSAERLKGVDSTLKIQPAELGDSAMYLCASSFGERDYYEQYFGPGTRLTVT.

This chain joins TRBV4-3 and TRBJ1-2, with D possibly TRBD1 on 5 matching bases. The germline gives CDR1 LGHNA, CDR2 YSLEER. V was trimmed by 2 bases and J by 6 bases, leaving 13 bases between them. This CDR3 region has 14 residues. The CDR3 is CASSQQGGVDGYTF. CDR3 coding DNA: TGCGCCAGCAGCCAACAGGGAGGGGTGGATGGCTACACCTTC.

The CDR3 sequence: CASSPRGLAGAWGHEQYF. Here the CDR3 DNA reads TGTGCCAGCAGCCCTAGGGGCCTAGCGGGGGCCTGGGGTCACGAGCAGTACTTC. J is TRBJ2-7 and V is TRBV7-2; 10 bases are a match to TRBD2. Germline V gene lookup returns CDR1 SGHTA and CDR2 FQGNSA. Trimming removed 5 bases from V and 5 bases from J; junction bases left unmatched: 18. The CDR3 is made up of 18 amino acids.

J is TRBJ1-2 and V is TRBV29-1, with unresolved D. V gave up 8 bases and J gave up 1 base, with 11 bases separating them. CDR1 and CDR2 from the germline V gene are SQVTM and ANQGSEA. The CDR3 is 12 amino acids. CDR3 in amino acids: CSFRTDNYGYTF. The CDR3 DNA reads as TGCAGCTTCCGGACGGATAACTATGGCTACACCTTC.

This clone was seen a single time. The chain uses TRBV7-9 and TRBJ1-1, with 7 bases identical to TRBD1. Germline CDR1 SEHNR, CDR2 FQNEAQ (reference sequence). The CDR3 consists of 18 residues. V was clipped by 0 bases and J by 0 bases; unmatched bases: 10. In DNA form, the CDR3 reads TGTGCCAGCAGCTTAGCGAAGGGGGCATTAATCATGAACACTGAAGCTTTCTTT. It codes for CASSLAKGALIMNTEAFF.

The rearrangement links TRBV6-5 to TRBJ1-1; D gene uncertain. Germline V gene lookup returns CDR1 MNHEY and CDR2 SVGAGI. The length of the CDR3 is 13 residues. With 0 bases removed from V and 6 bases from J, the gap between germline ends came to 8 bases. As DNA, the CDR3 is TGTGCCAGCAGTTACTCCGAGTCCGCTGAAGCTTTCTTT. Protein product: CASSYSESAEAFF.

This clone was observed a single time. The V and J genes are TRBV7-9 and TRBJ1-1, with no clear D. Per the germline V gene, CDR1 is SEHNR and CDR2 is FQNEAQ (reference sequence). The CDR3 length is 13 residues. V gave up 5 bases and J gave up 1 base, with 8 bases separating them. CDR3 DNA sequence: TGTGCCAGCAGCCCCACACAGAACACTGAAGCTTTCTTT. Encoded protein: CASSPTQNTEAFF.

The sample holds a few counts of this clone. The chain joins TRBV29-1 to TRBJ2-3; D is unclear. CDR3 length: 13 residues. Germline V CDR1 and CDR2: SQVTM, ANQGSEA. V lost 0 bases and J lost 3, with 7 bases in between. The CDR3 sequence is CSVEEGSTDTQYF. The CDR3 DNA is TGCAGCGTTGAAGAGGGCAGTACAGATACGCAGTATTTT.

The chain couples TRBV6-5 to TRBJ2-7; D gene ambiguous. V lost 2 bases to trimming and J lost 2 bases, with 10 bases between them. This CDR3 is 14 amino acids long. Per germline, CDR1 MNHEY and CDR2 SVGAGI. The CDR3 DNA reads as TGTGCCAGCAGTTACCTTGGACGGACCTACGAGCAGTACTTC. Translating it yields CASSYLGRTYEQYF.

V is TRBV27 and J is TRBJ2-7; TRBD2 matches 8 bases. Looked up from germline, CDR1 is MNHEY and CDR2 is SMNVEV (reference sequence). V lost 4 bases to trimming and J lost 2 bases; unmatched junction nucleotides: 13. There are 17 residues in the CDR3. This CDR3 is CASSSPKSGTRTYEQYF. The CDR3 DNA reads TGTGCCAGCAGTTCACCTAAGTCCGGGACTAGGACCTACGAGCAGTACTTC.

The V gene is TRBV11-2, the J gene TRBJ1-2, with D uncertain. V lost 2 bases, J lost 8 bases, and 9 bases lay in between. This CDR3 has 12 amino acids. Per the germline V gene, CDR1 is SGHAT and CDR2 is FQNNGV. The CDR3 nucleotides read TGTGCCAGCAGCTTAATCCCTTTCGGCTACACCTTC. This sequence encodes CASSLIPFGYTF. The full variable domain, with the rest looked up from reference TRBV11-2 and TRBJ1-2, is EAGVAQSPRYKIIEKRQSVAFWCNPISGHATLYWYQQILGQGPKLLIQFQNNGVVDDSQLPKDRFSAERLKGVDSTLKIQPAKLEDSAVYLCASSLIPFGYTFGSGTRLTVV.